This TCR beta chain was documented in a study of CD8 T cells in Susac syndrome. It was with random hexamers that about 0.45 to 1 ug RNA was reverse transcribed. TCRdb reprocessed the immunoSEQ multiplex PCR reads via MiXCR and lists one record per CDR3 protein. The sample yields 150,000 or so distinct CDR3 sequences, 90% to 95% seen once. This CDR3 is 16 amino acids long. The ends lost 5 bases at V and 0 bases at J; junction bases unmatched: 7. Germline values: CDR1 SGHTA, CDR2 FQGNSA. The sequenced sample consisted of CD4+ T cells from PBMCs. This chain links TRBV7-2 with TRBJ2-3, with 8 bases identical to TRBD2. This TCR came from a human donor with Susac syndrome. The CDR3 DNA is TGTGCCAGCAGCCCCCGAGCGGGAGATAGCACAGATACGCAGTATTTT. Protein product: CASSPRAGDSTDTQYF.